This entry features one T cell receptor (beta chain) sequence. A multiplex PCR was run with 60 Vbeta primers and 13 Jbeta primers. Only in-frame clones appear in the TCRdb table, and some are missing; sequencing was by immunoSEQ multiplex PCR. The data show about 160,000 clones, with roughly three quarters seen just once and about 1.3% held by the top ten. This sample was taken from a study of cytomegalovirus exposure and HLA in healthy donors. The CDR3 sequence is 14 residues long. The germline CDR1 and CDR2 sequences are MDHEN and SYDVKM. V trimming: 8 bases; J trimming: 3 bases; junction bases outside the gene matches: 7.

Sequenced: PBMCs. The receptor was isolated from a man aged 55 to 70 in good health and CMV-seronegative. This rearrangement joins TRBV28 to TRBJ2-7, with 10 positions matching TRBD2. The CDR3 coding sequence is TGTGCCAGCCGTGCCCTAGCGGGAGTCTACGAGCAGTACTTC. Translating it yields CASRALAGVYEQYF. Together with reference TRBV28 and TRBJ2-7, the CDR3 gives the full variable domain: DVKVTQSSRYLVKRTGEKVFLECVQDMDHENMFWYRQDPGLGLRLIYFSYDVKMKEKGDIPEGYSVSREKKERFSLILESASTNQTSMYLCASRALAGVYEQYFGPGTRLTVT.